The clone carrying this T cell receptor beta chain was found once. The sample is drawn from a study of STAT5B mutations in CD4+ large granular lymphocyte leukemia. Original data processing: Putative leukemic clones, some 59 in all, each exceeded 5% of the repertoire. The detection floor for productive clonotype frequency was 2.59 x 10-5. Sequencing was performed with immunoSEQ multiplex PCR; in TCRdb, only in-frame clones are kept and a portion is missing. The DNA gave D and trimming, while V, J and clone size come from that table. The sample has more than 7,500 clones, around 85% seen once. V was pared by 5 bases and J by 0 bases, with 10 bases of the junction left unmatched. The CDR3 runs 17 residues. Germline CDR1 reads SEHNR; CDR2 reads FQNEAQ (reference sequence).

The rearrangement joins TRBV7-9 to TRBJ1-3; 7 nucleotides agree with TRBD1. This receptor was obtained from a man between 60 and 75 years old with CD4+ T-cell large granular lymphocyte leukemia. Source material: PBMCs. The DNA of the CDR3 is TGTGCCAGCAGCCCGAGGACAGGCAGCTTCTCTGGAAACACCATATATTTT. As protein: CASSPRTGSFSGNTIYF.